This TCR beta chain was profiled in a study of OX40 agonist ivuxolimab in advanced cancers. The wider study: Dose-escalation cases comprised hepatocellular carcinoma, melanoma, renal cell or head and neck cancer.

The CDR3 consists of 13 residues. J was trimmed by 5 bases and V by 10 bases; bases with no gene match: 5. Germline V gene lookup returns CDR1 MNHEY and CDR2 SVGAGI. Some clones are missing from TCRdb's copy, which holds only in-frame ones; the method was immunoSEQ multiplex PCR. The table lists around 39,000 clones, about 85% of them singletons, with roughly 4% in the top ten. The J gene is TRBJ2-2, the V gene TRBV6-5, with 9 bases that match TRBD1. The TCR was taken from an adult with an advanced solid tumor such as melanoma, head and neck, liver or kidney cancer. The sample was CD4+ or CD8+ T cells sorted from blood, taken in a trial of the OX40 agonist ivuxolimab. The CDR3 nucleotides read TGTGCCATCGGGACAGGGTATACCGGGGAGCTGTTTTTT. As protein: CAIGTGYTGELFF.